Listed here is a single TCR beta chain. Unique molecular identifiers were used in preparing the TCRbeta library. Using its own MiXCR run on the PCR reads, TCRdb lists one record per CDR3 protein. Among about a million distinct CDR3 sequences listed, less than 30% were seen once. The sample comes from a study of T-cell reconstitution after alpha-beta-depleted transplantation in children. Germline V gives CDR1 SGHRS, CDR2 YFSETQ. V was clipped by 0 bases and J by 6 bases, with 6 bases between them. The CDR3 sequence is 12 residues long. The sample consisted of PBMCs, mostly from graft donor cells, taken 360 days after TCRalphabeta/CD19-depleted stem cell transplant. This receptor was identified in a boy under two years old who had a stem cell transplant for SCID, so the T cells may come from the graft donor. This chain connects TRBV5-1 to TRBJ2-5; D remains ambiguous. The CDR3 sequence is CASSLDSKTQYF. CDR3 DNA: TGCGCCAGCAGCTTGGACAGTAAGACCCAGTACTTC.